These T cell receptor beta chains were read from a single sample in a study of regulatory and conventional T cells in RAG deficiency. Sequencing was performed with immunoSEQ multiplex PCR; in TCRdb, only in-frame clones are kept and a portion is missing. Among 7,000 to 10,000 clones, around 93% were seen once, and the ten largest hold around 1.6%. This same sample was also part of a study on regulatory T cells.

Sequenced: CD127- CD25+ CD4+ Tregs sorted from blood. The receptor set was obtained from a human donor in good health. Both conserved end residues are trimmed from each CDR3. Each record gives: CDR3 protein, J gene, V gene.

AWSGVRGPYQPQH,TRBJ1-5,TRBV30
ASSRSVAGAGYEQY,TRBJ2-7,TRBV5-1
ASTKTPAGGPDTQY,TRBJ2-3,TRBV7-3
ASSKPGQGYEQY,TRBJ2-7,TRBV21-1
ASSLPLYEQY,TRBJ2-7,TRBV5-1
ASSEGVFQETQY,TRBJ2-5,TRBV2
ASSDRGEGYGYT,TRBJ1-2,TRBV6-1
ASSYTGTMNTEAF,TRBJ1-1,TRBV6-5
ASSYSPRQGDYT,TRBJ1-2,TRBV6-5
ASSLAAHRTTNEKLF,TRBJ1-4,TRBV7-8
ASSNETQGGANYGYT,TRBJ1-2,TRBV21-1
ASRGGLAGAYEQY,TRBJ2-7,TRBV7-2
AWSVRVPGAVYGYT,TRBJ1-2,TRBV30
ASSSGGGYT,TRBJ1-2,TRBV7-8
ASTKIGTGPTSYNEQF,TRBJ2-1,TRBV9
ASCDPPPGQGFYEQY,TRBJ2-7,TRBV5-1
ASSYLPGQRGDTQY,TRBJ2-3,TRBV6-6
SVEGQGSHEQY,TRBJ2-7,TRBV29-1
ASSDRLHTDTQY,TRBJ2-3,TRBV6-1
ASTITGWEKLF,TRBJ1-4,TRBV6-1
ASSQGTRAEAF,TRBJ1-1,TRBV7-3
ASSIRDRGQY,TRBJ2-3,TRBV19
ASRPTGNTEAF,TRBJ1-1,TRBV25-1
ASSFGDLANYGYT,TRBJ1-2,TRBV25-1
ASRLQGWRALNTEAF,TRBJ1-1,TRBV27
ASSPVAGPNEQY,TRBJ2-7,TRBV7-9
ASSSHGGGGDTQY,TRBJ2-3,TRBV5-1
ASSEQGVFGNTIY,TRBJ1-3,TRBV6-1
ASSYYNTGELF,TRBJ2-2,TRBV5-4
AWSVQGEVNTEAF,TRBJ1-1,TRBV30
ASSGLTSGTGSYEQY,TRBJ2-7,TRBV6-1
ASSFLIAGKDPGYT,TRBJ1-2,TRBV27
AWIGGGYT,TRBJ1-2,TRBV30
ASSYRVWNQPQH,TRBJ1-5,TRBV2
ASLPRSGANVLT,TRBJ2-6,TRBV19
ASTRGFQETQY,TRBJ2-5,TRBV2
ASITHGQELQGNSPLH,TRBJ1-6,TRBV23-1
ASSFGGPGQIYEQY,TRBJ2-7,TRBV7-9
ASSETGGAETQY,TRBJ2-5,TRBV5-4
ASSQDRPNNQPQH,TRBJ1-5,TRBV19
ASSLGLAGHSYNEQF,TRBJ2-1,TRBV7-2
ASRWGQGASGANVLT,TRBJ2-6,TRBV5-6
ASSRGSGTNEQF,TRBJ2-1,TRBV5-1
ASSLGRGETQY,TRBJ2-5,TRBV7-2
ASSLAGQGAVQF,TRBJ2-1,TRBV14
ASSQDRERSMGSPLH,TRBJ1-6,TRBV4-2
ASSLAQGTTEAF,TRBJ1-1,TRBV7-6
AWNPPRSTGRGEKLF,TRBJ1-4,TRBV30
SVVLSVALH,TRBJ1-6,TRBV29-1
ASSLRRDTQY,TRBJ2-3,TRBV7-8
ASSLDSLISGNAIY,TRBJ1-3,TRBV7-2
ASRPQGFANYGYT,TRBJ1-2,TRBV19
ASSLARGGRNTGELF,TRBJ2-2,TRBV7-3
ASSLDWRASYT,TRBJ1-2,TRBV5-1
SVEEASGRAYEQY,TRBJ2-7,TRBV29-1
ASNQGYNEQF,TRBJ2-1,TRBV19